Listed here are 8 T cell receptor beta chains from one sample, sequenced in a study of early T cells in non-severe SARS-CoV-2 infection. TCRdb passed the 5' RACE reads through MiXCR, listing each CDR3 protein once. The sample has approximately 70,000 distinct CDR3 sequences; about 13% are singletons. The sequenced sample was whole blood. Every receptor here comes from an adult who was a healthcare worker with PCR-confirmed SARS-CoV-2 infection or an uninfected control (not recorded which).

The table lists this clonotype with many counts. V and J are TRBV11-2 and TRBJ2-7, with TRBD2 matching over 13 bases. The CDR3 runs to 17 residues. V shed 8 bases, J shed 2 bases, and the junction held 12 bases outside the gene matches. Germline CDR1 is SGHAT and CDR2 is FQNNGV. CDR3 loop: CASHDVPGLAGPYEQYF. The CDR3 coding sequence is TGTGCCAGCCATGACGTCCCGGGACTAGCGGGGCCCTACGAGCAGTACTTC.

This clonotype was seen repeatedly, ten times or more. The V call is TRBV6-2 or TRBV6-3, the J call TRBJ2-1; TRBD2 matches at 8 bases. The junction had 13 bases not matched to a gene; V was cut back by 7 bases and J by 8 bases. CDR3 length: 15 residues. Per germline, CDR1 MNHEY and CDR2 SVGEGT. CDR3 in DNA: TGTGCCAGCAAAGGGCAGGGACTAGTTATAGATGAGCAGTTCTTC. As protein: CASKGQGLVIDEQFF.

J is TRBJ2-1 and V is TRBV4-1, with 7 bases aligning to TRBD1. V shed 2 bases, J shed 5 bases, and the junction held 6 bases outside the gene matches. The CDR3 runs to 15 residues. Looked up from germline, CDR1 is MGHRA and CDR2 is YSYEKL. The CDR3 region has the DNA TGCGCCAGCAGCCAAACAGGGGTTTCTAACAATGAGCAGTTCTTC. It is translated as CASSQTGVSNNEQFF.

Here the CDR3 reads CASRKDKETQYF. For the CDR3, the DNA is TGTGCCAGCAGAAAGGATAAAGAGACCCAGTACTTC. J is TRBJ2-5 and V is TRBV25-1; D is ambiguous. V was shortened by 6 bases and J by 3 bases, with 8 bases between the two germline ends. CDR1 and CDR2 (germline): MGHDK, SYGVNS. The CDR3 spans 12 residues.

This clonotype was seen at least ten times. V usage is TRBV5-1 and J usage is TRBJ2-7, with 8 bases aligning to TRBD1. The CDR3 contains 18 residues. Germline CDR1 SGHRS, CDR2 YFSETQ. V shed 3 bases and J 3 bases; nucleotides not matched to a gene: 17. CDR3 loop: CASSSSPTRTGTVYEQYF. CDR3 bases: TGCGCCAGCAGCTCATCCCCTACTCGGACAGGGACCGTCTACGAGCAGTACTTC.

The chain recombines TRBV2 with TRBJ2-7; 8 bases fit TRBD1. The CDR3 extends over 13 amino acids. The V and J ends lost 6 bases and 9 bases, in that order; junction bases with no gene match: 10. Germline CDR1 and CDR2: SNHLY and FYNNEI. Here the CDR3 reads CASRSNRGDLQYF. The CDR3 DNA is TGTGCCAGCAGGTCTAACAGGGGGGATTTGCAGTACTTC.

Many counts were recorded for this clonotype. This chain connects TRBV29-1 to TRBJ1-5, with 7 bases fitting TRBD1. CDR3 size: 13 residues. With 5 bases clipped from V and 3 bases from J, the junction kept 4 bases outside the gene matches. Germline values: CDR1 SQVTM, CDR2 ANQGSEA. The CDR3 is CSVRTGINQPQHF. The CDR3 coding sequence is TGCAGCGTTCGGACAGGCATCAATCAGCCCCAGCATTTT.

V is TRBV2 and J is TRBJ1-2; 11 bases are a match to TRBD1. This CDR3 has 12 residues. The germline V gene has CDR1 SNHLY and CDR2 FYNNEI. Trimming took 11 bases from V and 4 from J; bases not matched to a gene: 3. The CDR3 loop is CAGQGATYGYTF. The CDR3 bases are TGTGCCGGACAGGGGGCGACCTATGGCTACACCTTC.